A single sample is the source of the 31 T cell receptor beta chains below, sequenced in a study of cytomegalovirus exposure and HLA in healthy donors. PCR involved 60 Vbeta and 13 Jbeta primers. Assay used: immunoSEQ multiplex PCR; TCRdb lists only in-frame clones, some missing. The data show hundreds of thousands of clones, about 80% seen once. The specimen was PBMCs. The receptors were gathered from a man aged 18-30 years in good health and CMV-seronegative.

This clone was found a few times. V usage is TRBV9 and J usage is TRBJ2-3; 10 positions agree with TRBD1. Germline lookup yields CDR1 SGDLS and CDR2 YYNGEE. The V gene end was trimmed by 3 bases and the J gene end by 2 bases; junction bases not matched to a gene: 6. The CDR3 covers 16 residues. CDR3 nucleotides: TGTGCCAGCAGCGCGGGGACAGGGGCTTCCACAGATACGCAGTATTTT. Translating it yields CASSAGTGASTDTQYF.

This sequence joins TRBV19 and TRBJ2-3, with 7 positions matching TRBD2. V was clipped by 3 bases and J by 6 bases; unmatched bases: 6. The CDR3 totals 14 residues. Germline assignment: CDR1 LNHDA and CDR2 SQIVND (reference sequence). CDR3 loop: CASSIRRELDTQYF. In DNA, the CDR3 is TGTGCCAGTAGTATCCGGCGGGAGCTTGATACGCAGTATTTT.

The gene calls are TRBV19 and TRBJ2-1; 11 bases are shared with TRBD2. This CDR3 contains 15 residues. The ends lost 2 bases at V and 6 bases at J; junction bases unmatched: 3. CDR1 LNHDA and CDR2 SQIVND come from the germline V gene (reference sequence). In DNA form, the CDR3 reads TGTGCCAGTAGTATATATAGCGGGAGGGGCAATGAGCAGTTCTTC. Protein product: CASSIYSGRGNEQFF.

This clone was observed a few times. The chain joins TRBV25-1 to TRBJ2-7; the D gene is possibly TRBD1 (6 bases). Germline V gene sequence: CDR1 MGHDK, CDR2 SYGVNS. V lost 10 bases and J lost 0, with 13 bases in between. The CDR3 length is 13 residues. Here the CDR3 DNA reads TGTGCCACAGGGGCAGGGCACTCCTACGAGCAGTACTTC. It translates to CATGAGHSYEQYF.

This clone was seen only once. This chain connects TRBV10-2 to TRBJ1-4, with 9 positions matching TRBD1. V was clipped by 6 bases and J by 8 bases; unmatched bases: 10. Per the germline V gene, CDR1 is WSHSY and CDR2 is SAAADI. The CDR3 extends over 15 amino acids. CDR3 sequence reads: CASSLLQGAGEKLFF. The DNA for the CDR3 is TGCGCCAGCAGCCTTTTACAGGGGGCAGGCGAAAAACTGTTTTTT.

This rearrangement joins TRBV7-8 to TRBJ1-5, with 8 positions matching TRBD1. Germline V CDR1 and CDR2: SGHVS, FQNEAQ. V lost 5 bases and J lost 3; bases outside the gene matches: 9. This CDR3 has 16 amino acids. CDR3 in amino acids: CASSHSAGGANQPQHF. In DNA, the CDR3 is TGTGCCAGCAGCCACTCCGCAGGGGGCGCCAATCAGCCCCAGCATTTT. Using reference TRBV7-8 and TRBJ1-5 for the parts outside the CDR3, the full variable domain is GAGVSQSPRYKVAKRGQDVALRCDPISGHVSLFWYQQALGQGPEFLTYFQNEAQLDKSGLPSDRFFAERPEGSVSTLKIQRTQQEDSAVYLCASSHSAGGANQPQHFGDGTRLSIL.

This chain joins TRBV7-3 and TRBJ2-7; D is unclear. CDR3 length: 10 amino acids. Germline CDR1 reads SGHTA; CDR2 reads FQGTGA. With 4 bases removed from V and 5 bases from J, the gap between germline ends came to 3 bases. The CDR3 nucleotides are TGTGCCAGCAGCTGCGACGAGCAGTACTTC. It is translated as CASSCDEQYF. Together with reference TRBV7-3 and TRBJ2-7, the CDR3 gives the full variable domain: GAGVSQTPSNKVTEKGKYVELRCDPISGHTALYWYRQSLGQGPEFLIYFQGTGAADDSGLPNDRFFAVRPEGSVSTLKIQRTERGDSAVYLCASSCDEQYFGPGTRLTVT.

The chain uses TRBV15 and TRBJ1-3; weak D call: TRBD1 (5 bases). This CDR3 comprises 15 residues. The V and J ends lost 0 bases and 3 bases respectively, with 9 bases between them. Germline V gene lookup returns CDR1 LNHNV and CDR2 YYDKDF (reference sequence). The CDR3: CATSREGGFGNTIYF. As DNA, the CDR3 is TGTGCCACCAGCAGAGAGGGGGGGTTTGGAAACACCATATATTTT.

The chain employs TRBV25-1 and TRBJ1-1; the match to TRBD1 covers 7 bases. The CDR3 is 14 residues long. The trim removed 5 bases at V and 4 bases at J, leaving 7 bases unmatched. Per germline, CDR1 MGHDK and CDR2 SYGVNS. In nucleotides, the CDR3 is TGTGCCAGCAGTCAGGCAGGGGGTCTCACTGAAGCTTTCTTT. This sequence encodes CASSQAGGLTEAFF. The whole variable domain, remainder taken from reference TRBV25-1 and TRBJ1-1, is EADIYQTPRYLVIGTGKKITLECSQTMGHDKMYWYQQDPGMELHLIHYSYGVNSTEKGDLSSESTVSRIRTEHFPLTLESARPSHTSQYLCASSQAGGLTEAFFGQGTRLTVV.

The J gene is TRBJ1-1, the V gene TRBV19; 10 bases line up with TRBD1. Germline assignment: CDR1 LNHDA and CDR2 SQIVND (reference sequence). The junction had 3 bases not matched to a gene; V was cut back by 8 bases and J by 0 bases. This CDR3 has 14 residues. The CDR3 DNA reads TGTGCCAGTGGGGACAGGGGTTTGAACACTGAAGCTTTCTTT. Amino acids: CASGDRGLNTEAFF.

The V and J genes are TRBV30 and TRBJ2-7; D possibly corresponds to TRBD2 (7 bases). With 0 bases removed from V and 3 bases from J, the gap between germline ends came to 18 bases. Per germline, CDR1 GTSNPN and CDR2 SVGIG (reference sequence). The CDR3 spans 16 residues. The CDR3: CAWSVLGGPIHYEQYF. CDR3 coding DNA: TGTGCCTGGAGTGTACTGGGGGGGCCGATACACTACGAGCAGTACTTC.

This clone was detected once. This chain connects TRBV6-1 to TRBJ1-1; 8 nucleotides align to TRBD1. Unmatched junction bases numbered 3, after V lost 4 bases and J lost 5 bases. The CDR3 is 13 amino acids. Germline-derived CDR1 and CDR2 are MNHNS and SASEGT. This CDR3 reads CASSVTGVTEAFF. In nucleotides, the CDR3 is TGTGCCAGCAGTGTGACAGGGGTTACTGAAGCTTTCTTT.

This rearrangement joins TRBV14 to TRBJ2-3; possible D gene TRBD2, 5 bases. V was trimmed by 3 bases and J by 6 bases, leaving 19 bases between them. This CDR3 is built from 16 residues. In germline, CDR1 is SGHDN, CDR2 FVKESK. The CDR3 sequence: CASSHRRADRGDTQYF. CDR3 nucleotides: TGTGCCAGCAGCCACCGACGGGCGGATCGCGGGGATACGCAGTATTTT.

This rearrangement joins TRBV30 to TRBJ2-1; TRBD2 aligns across 13 bases. With 2 bases clipped from V and 7 bases from J, the junction kept 5 bases outside the gene matches. The CDR3 extends over 15 amino acids. The germline gives CDR1 GTSNPN, CDR2 SVGIG (reference sequence). As DNA, the CDR3 is TGTGCCTGGAGTCCACCGGGACTAGCGGGAAATGAGCAGTTCTTC. Translating gives CAWSPPGLAGNEQFF.

This clone turned up a few times. The chain has TRBV28 and TRBJ2-7; no clear D. This CDR3 region has 11 residues. Per the germline V gene, CDR1 is MDHEN and CDR2 is SYDVKM. With 3 bases removed from V and 5 bases from J, the gap between germline ends came to 5 bases. CDR3 DNA: TGTGCCAGCAGTTTCTTCGACGAGCAGTACTTC. Translation: CASSFFDEQYF.

This chain links TRBV30 with TRBJ2-7; TRBD1 agrees at 7 bases. CDR3 length equals 12 residues. V lost 3 bases and J lost 3; bases outside the gene matches: 2. Germline V lookup: CDR1 GTSNPN, CDR2 SVGIG (reference sequence). The DNA of the CDR3 is TGTGCCTGGAGCGACAGGGACTACGAGCAGTACTTC. Translated, it gives CAWSDRDYEQYF.

This rearrangement joins TRBV5-6 to TRBJ1-1, with D maybe TRBD1 (5 bases). Germline values: CDR1 SGHDT, CDR2 YYEEEE. The CDR3 consists of 15 residues. The V end lost 0 bases, the J end lost 4 bases, and 13 bases lay between the germline ends. CDR3 coding DNA: TGTGCCAGCAGCTTGGAGTCTATTAGGGGCACTGAAGCTTTCTTT. Encoded protein: CASSLESIRGTEAFF.

The V call is TRBV9, the J call TRBJ2-7; the D gene is possibly TRBD2 (6 bases). Germline CDR1 is SGDLS and CDR2 is YYNGEE. CDR3 length equals 11 residues. The ends were cut back, 4 bases at V and 4 bases at J, with 6 bases in the middle. CDR3 DNA sequence: TGTGCCAGCAGCCGGGGGTACGAGCAGTACTTC. It codes for CASSRGYEQYF.

This sequence joins TRBV11-1 and TRBJ2-1, with D possibly matching TRBD2 (5 bases). V gave up 3 bases and J gave up 7 bases, with 10 bases separating them. CDR1 and CDR2 (germline): SGHAT, FQDESV (reference sequence). The CDR3 spans 13 residues. DNA of the CDR3: TGTGCCAGCAGCTTTACGGGGAGTAATGAGCAGTTCTTC. Protein sequence: CASSFTGSNEQFF.

The V gene is TRBV4-1, the J gene TRBJ2-5; TRBD2 matches 8 bases. The trim removed 6 bases at V and 3 bases at J, leaving 9 bases unmatched. From germline, CDR1 is MGHRA and CDR2 YSYEKL. CDR3 length equals 15 residues. The DNA of the CDR3 is TGCGCCAGCAGGGGGATGGGAGCGGGAGAAGAGACCCAGTACTTC. As protein: CASRGMGAGEETQYF.

The chain couples TRBV6-6 to TRBJ1-1; 7 bases agree with TRBD1. V dropped 6 bases and J dropped 5; count of bases not matched to a gene: 6. The V gene's germline CDR1 is MNHNY and CDR2 SVGAGI (reference sequence). The CDR3 extends over 13 amino acids. Written as DNA, the CDR3 is TGTGCCAGCAGGTCACAGGGGCGGACTGAAGCTTTCTTT. This gives the protein CASRSQGRTEAFF.

This rearrangement joins TRBV28 to TRBJ2-7, with TRBD2 matching 12 bases. Germline values: CDR1 MDHEN, CDR2 SYDVKM. This CDR3 region has 16 residues. The V gene end was trimmed by 2 bases and the J gene end by 3 bases; junction bases not matched to a gene: 5. The DNA for the CDR3 is TGTGCCAGCAGTTTACTAGCGGGAGGGAAATACTACGAGCAGTACTTC. This sequence encodes CASSLLAGGKYYEQYF.

The chain couples TRBV7-2 to TRBJ2-5; 7 bases agree with TRBD2. Trimming cost V 1 base and J 4 bases; bases outside gene matches: 9. CDR1 SGHTA and CDR2 FQGNSA come from the germline V gene. The CDR3 is 16 amino acids. In DNA form, the CDR3 reads TGTGCCAGCAGCTTAGTCGGGGGGAGCGGGCGAGAGACCCAGTACTTC. This codes for CASSLVGGSGRETQYF.

This clone was seen a single time. V and J are TRBV9 and TRBJ1-1; weak D call: TRBD1 (5 bases). CDR3 size: 15 residues. The V end lost 3 bases, the J end lost 0 bases, and 12 bases lay between the germline ends. In germline, CDR1 is SGDLS, CDR2 YYNGEE. CDR3 region: CASSGGTGVNTEAFF. Here the CDR3 DNA reads TGTGCCAGCAGCGGAGGAACAGGCGTGAACACTGAAGCTTTCTTT.

The chain employs TRBV19 and TRBJ1-5; D remains unclear. Trimming took 3 bases from V and 0 from J, leaving 12 bases between them. Germline lookup yields CDR1 LNHDA and CDR2 SQIVND (reference sequence). CDR3 length: 16 residues. CDR3 residues: CASSIGRAPSNQPQHF. The DNA of the CDR3 is TGTGCCAGTAGTATTGGGAGGGCACCTAGCAATCAGCCCCAGCATTTT.

The rearrangement links TRBV28 to TRBJ2-4; TRBD2 might be the D (5 bases). In germline, CDR1 is MDHEN, CDR2 SYDVKM. Deletions cut 2 bases from V and 3 bases from J, with 20 bases between. The CDR3 spans 18 residues. The CDR3 sequence is CASSLTRKERDGKNIQYF. The CDR3 bases are TGTGCCAGCAGTTTAACCCGAAAAGAACGGGATGGCAAAAACATTCAGTACTTC.

The chain joins TRBV19 to TRBJ1-2; 9 bases map to TRBD1. CDR3 length: 14 residues. Germline CDR1 reads LNHDA; CDR2 reads SQIVND (reference sequence). J was trimmed by 8 bases and V by 7 bases; bases with no gene match: 11. The CDR3 loop is CASTGTGLSRGYTF. In DNA form, the CDR3 reads TGTGCCAGTACCGGGACAGGGCTCTCCCGGGGCTACACCTTC.

This clone was detected a few times. The chain joins TRBV7-9 to TRBJ2-2; D might be TRBD1 (6 bases). Trimming removed 4 bases from V and 1 base from J, with 7 bases in between. The germline V gene encodes CDR1 SEHNR and CDR2 FQNEAQ (reference sequence). The CDR3 totals 14 residues. For the CDR3, the DNA is TGTGCCAGCAGCTCGGACAGGAACACCGGGGAGCTGTTTTTT. Translating gives CASSSDRNTGELFF.

The chain is built from TRBV9 and TRBJ2-2; D is undetermined. The CDR3 contains 12 residues. Germline values: CDR1 SGDLS, CDR2 YYNGEE. V was cut by 7 bases and J by 6 bases, with 10 bases left in between. CDR3: CASARNSGELFF. Here the CDR3 DNA reads TGTGCCAGCGCCCGAAACTCCGGGGAGCTGTTTTTT.

The rearrangement links TRBV29-1 to TRBJ2-7; D might be TRBD1 (6 bases). V lost 7 bases and J 3 bases, leaving 16 bases between the germline ends. Germline values: CDR1 SQVTM, CDR2 ANQGSEA. The CDR3 runs 13 residues. The CDR3 DNA is TGCAGCGCCGGGAAAGGGGGTCTCTACGAGCAGTACTTC. Protein product: CSAGKGGLYEQYF.

CDR3 coding DNA: TGTGCCAGCTCCAGGGACAGGGGGTACACTGAAGCTTTCTTT. As protein: CASSRDRGYTEAFF. The rearrangement links TRBV18 to TRBJ1-1, with 11 bases aligning to TRBD1. The CDR3 is 14 residues long. With 6 bases clipped from V and 3 bases from J, the junction kept 3 bases outside the gene matches. The germline V gene encodes CDR1 KGHSH and CDR2 LQKENI.